This passage covers 14 T cell receptor beta chains from one sample sequenced in a study of blood T cell repertoires in COVID-19. The protocol was immunoSEQ multiplex PCR, while the TCRdb copy is restricted to in-frame clones and leaves out a portion. Among approximately 180,000 clones, 80% to 90% were seen once, and the ten largest hold over 2.5%. The material sequenced was peripheral blood. These receptors were obtained from a man in his 60s with acute or convalescent COVID-19.

This clone was recorded only once. The rearrangement uses TRBV7-8 and TRBJ1-6; TRBD1 aligns across 10 bases. The germline CDR1 and CDR2 sequences are SGHVS and FQNEAQ. The length of the CDR3 is 15 residues. The ends lost 5 bases at V and 7 bases at J; junction bases unmatched: 5. CDR3 DNA: TGTGCCAGCAGCAGCGGGACAGGGGAAAATTCACCCCTCCACTTT. Its protein product is CASSSGTGENSPLHF.

This clone was picked up a small number of times. The V gene is TRBV7-3, the J gene TRBJ2-7, with D unclear. Trimming took off 2 bases at V and 2 bases at J, with 13 bases between the two ends. This CDR3 is 15 amino acids long. Germline CDR1 and CDR2: SGHTA and FQGTGA. The CDR3 DNA reads as TGTGCCAGCAGCTTATCGGTGGGCGCCCCCTACGAGCAGTACTTC. Amino acid sequence: CASSLSVGAPYEQYF.

The V gene is TRBV7-9, the J gene TRBJ2-2, with 7 bases aligning to TRBD2. Germline V gene lookup returns CDR1 SEHNR and CDR2 FQNEAQ (reference sequence). With V trimmed by 3 bases and J by 7 bases, 8 bases remained unmatched. CDR3 length: 15 residues. CDR3 protein: CASSFGGSYIGELFF. In nucleotides, the CDR3 is TGTGCCAGCAGCTTCGGCGGGAGTTACATCGGGGAGCTGTTTTTT.

This sequence joins TRBV2 and TRBJ1-6; TRBD1 aligns across 8 bases. V lost 4 bases to trimming and J lost 10 bases; unmatched junction nucleotides: 6. The CDR3 contains 14 residues. Germline CDR1 and CDR2: SNHLY and FYNNEI. The CDR3 sequence: CASSALQGGSPLHF. CDR3 nucleotide sequence: TGTGCCAGCAGTGCGTTACAGGGGGGATCACCCCTCCACTTT.

This clone was seen a single time. V gene TRBV12-5 combines with J gene TRBJ2-1, with 7 positions matching TRBD2. Germline V lookup: CDR1 LGHNT, CDR2 FRNRAP. This CDR3 region has 15 residues. J lost 2 bases, V lost 3 bases, and 4 bases had no gene match. The CDR3 DNA reads TGTGCTAGTGGTTTTGGGGGGGGTACCTACAATGAGCAGTTCTTC. Translation: CASGFGGGTYNEQFF.

The gene calls are TRBV5-5 and TRBJ1-2; TRBD1 aligns across 7 bases. V shed 5 bases, J shed 8 bases, and the junction held 6 bases outside the gene matches. The CDR3 is 12 residues long. Germline V gene sequence: CDR1 SGHKS, CDR2 YYEKEE (reference sequence). CDR3 DNA sequence: TGTGCCAGCAGACAGGGGCTGGAGGGCTACACCTTC. It yields the protein CASRQGLEGYTF.

The V call is TRBV27, the J call TRBJ1-2; TRBD1 aligns across 8 bases. V lost 3 bases and J lost 7; bases outside the gene matches: 10. From germline, CDR1 is MNHEY and CDR2 SMNVEV (reference sequence). The CDR3 is made up of 15 amino acids. CDR3: CASSLGPQGAGGYTF. CDR3 in DNA: TGTGCCAGCAGTTTGGGCCCCCAGGGGGCGGGTGGCTACACCTTC.

The V gene is TRBV28, the J gene TRBJ2-4, with 13 bases that match TRBD2. V shed 5 bases and J 3 bases; nucleotides not matched to a gene: 10. CDR1 is MDHEN, CDR2 SYDVKM, per germline. The CDR3 totals 18 residues. The CDR3 coding sequence is TGTGCCAGCAGTCACACTAGCGGGAGGGCCCTCGTCAAAAACATTCAGTACTTC. Translation: CASSHTSGRALVKNIQYF.

J is TRBJ1-1 and V is TRBV6-4; TRBD1 agrees at 11 bases. The V and J ends lost 3 bases and 3 bases, in that order; junction bases with no gene match: 12. Per the germline V gene, CDR1 is MRHNA and CDR2 is SNTAGT. The CDR3 spans 18 residues. The CDR3 loop is CASSDTGTGGLGYTEAFF. The CDR3, as DNA: TGTGCCAGCAGTGATACCGGGACAGGGGGATTGGGGTACACTGAAGCTTTCTTT.

CDR3 protein: CASSQGGGGTDTQYF. CDR3 nucleotide sequence: TGTGCCAGCAGCCAAGGGGGGGGCGGTACAGATACGCAGTATTTT. The chain recombines TRBV3-1 (or the pseudogene TRBV3-2) with TRBJ2-3; TRBD2 is a possible D gene (7 bases). The CDR3 runs to 15 residues. V was shortened by 1 base and J by 3 bases, with 11 bases between the two germline ends. CDR1 and CDR2 (germline): LGHDT, YNNKEL (reference sequence).

The chain couples TRBV10-3 to TRBJ2-3; 7 positions agree with TRBD2. The V gene's germline CDR1 is ENHRY and CDR2 SYGVKD. The CDR3 totals 16 residues. V gave up 6 bases and J gave up 0 bases; unmatched junction bases: 9. The CDR3 DNA follows: TGTGCCATCAGCTCGGGGAGGGGCGCTAGCACAGATACGCAGTATTTT. Protein sequence: CAISSGRGASTDTQYF.

Here the CDR3 DNA reads TGTGCCAGCAGTTTTAGGACAGGCTACGAGCAGTACTTC. Translated: CASSFRTGYEQYF. The V gene is TRBV12-3 or TRBV12-4, the J gene TRBJ2-7, with 7 bases fitting TRBD1. The CDR3 loop spans 13 amino acids. The junction had 2 bases not matched to a gene; V was cut back by 3 bases and J by 3 bases.

The chain's CDR3 is CASRDRVKSGEQYF. CDR3 in DNA: TGTGCCAGCAGGGACAGGGTGAAAAGTGGCGAGCAGTACTTC. The chain recombines TRBV28 with TRBJ2-7; 8 nucleotides match TRBD1. Trimming removed 6 bases from V and 6 bases from J; junction bases left unmatched: 10. From germline, CDR1 is MDHEN and CDR2 SYDVKM. The CDR3 covers 14 residues.

V usage is TRBV9 and J usage is TRBJ2-7; 9 nucleotides line up with TRBD2. In germline, CDR1 is SGDLS, CDR2 YYNGEE. There are 15 residues in the CDR3. Trimming at V came to 4 bases and at J to 0 bases, leaving 5 bases not matched to a gene. The CDR3 nucleotides are TGTGCCAGCAGCAAACTAGCGGGCCTCTCCTACGAGCAGTACTTC. It is translated as CASSKLAGLSYEQYF.